The present T cell receptor beta chain was sequenced within a study of blood T cell repertoires in COVID-19. Only one count was recorded for this clone. The same CDR3 also results from other DNA sequences found in this sample. The germline V gene encodes CDR1 SGHRS and CDR2 YFSETQ. V lost 2 bases to trimming and J lost 1 base; unmatched junction nucleotides: 2. The CDR3 has 15 residues. Original data processing: Amplification of reference gene primers provided the estimated nucleated cell counts. Data came from immunoSEQ multiplex PCR; TCRdb stores just in-frame clones and leaves some out. V and J calls and clone size are given by that table; D and trimming were obtained from the DNA. The sample yields 40,000 to 50,000 clones, 80% to 90% seen once.

Specimen: peripheral blood. The TCR was taken from a human donor in a cohort sampled during active COVID-19. The donor label of this sample is uncertain. The rearrangement uses TRBV5-1 and TRBJ2-7; TRBD1 matches at 11 bases. This CDR3 reads CASSFGQGASYEQYF. CDR3 coding DNA: TGCGCCAGCAGCTTTGGACAGGGGGCGTCCTACGAGCAGTACTTC.